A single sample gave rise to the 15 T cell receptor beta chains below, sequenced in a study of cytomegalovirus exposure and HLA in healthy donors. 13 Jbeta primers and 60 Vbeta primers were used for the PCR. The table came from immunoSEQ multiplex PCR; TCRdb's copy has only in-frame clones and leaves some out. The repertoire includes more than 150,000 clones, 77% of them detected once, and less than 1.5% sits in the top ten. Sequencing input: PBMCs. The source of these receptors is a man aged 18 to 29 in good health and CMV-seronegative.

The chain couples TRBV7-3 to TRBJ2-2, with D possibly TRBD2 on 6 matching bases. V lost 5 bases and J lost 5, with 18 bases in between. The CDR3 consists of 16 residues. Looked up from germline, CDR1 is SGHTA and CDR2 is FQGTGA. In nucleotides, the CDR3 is TGTGCCAGCAGCCCCCGCAGGAAGGAGGGGACCGGGGAGCTGTTTTTT. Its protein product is CASSPRRKEGTGELFF. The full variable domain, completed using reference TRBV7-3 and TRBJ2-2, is GAGVSQTPSNKVTEKGKYVELRCDPISGHTALYWYRQSLGQGPEFLIYFQGTGAADDSGLPNDRFFAVRPEGSVSTLKIQRTERGDSAVYLCASSPRRKEGTGELFFGEGSRLTVL.

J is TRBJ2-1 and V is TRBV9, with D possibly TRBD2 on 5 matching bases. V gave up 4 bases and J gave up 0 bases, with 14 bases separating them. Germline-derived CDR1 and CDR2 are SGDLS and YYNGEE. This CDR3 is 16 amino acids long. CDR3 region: CASSSSPRGSYNEQFF. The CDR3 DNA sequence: TGTGCCAGCAGCTCCAGCCCCCGGGGCTCCTACAATGAGCAGTTCTTC.

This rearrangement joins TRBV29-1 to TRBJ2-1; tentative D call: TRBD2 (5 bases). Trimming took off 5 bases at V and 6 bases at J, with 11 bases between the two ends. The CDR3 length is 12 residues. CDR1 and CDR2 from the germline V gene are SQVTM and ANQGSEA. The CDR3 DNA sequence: TGCAGCGTTCGCGGGCCGGCCAATGAGCAGTTCTTC. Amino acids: CSVRGPANEQFF.

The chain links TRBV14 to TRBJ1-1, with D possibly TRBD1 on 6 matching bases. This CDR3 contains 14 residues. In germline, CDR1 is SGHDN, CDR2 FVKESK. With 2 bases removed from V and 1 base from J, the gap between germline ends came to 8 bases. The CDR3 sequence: CASSQRRGNTEAFF. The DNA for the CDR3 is TGTGCCAGCAGCCAACGCAGGGGGAACACTGAAGCTTTCTTT. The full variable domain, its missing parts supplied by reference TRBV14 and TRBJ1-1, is EAGVTQFPSHSVIEKGQTVTLRCDPISGHDNLYWYRRVMGKEIKFLLHFVKESKQDESGMPNNRFLAERTGGTYSTLKVQPAELEDSGVYFCASSQRRGNTEAFFGQGTRLTVV.

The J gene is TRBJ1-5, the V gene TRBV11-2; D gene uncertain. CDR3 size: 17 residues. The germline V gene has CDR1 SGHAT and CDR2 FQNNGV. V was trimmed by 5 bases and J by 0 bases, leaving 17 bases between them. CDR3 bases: TGTGCCAGCAGCCCAACGACCACAGAATTTAGCAATCAGCCCCAGCATTTT. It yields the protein CASSPTTTEFSNQPQHF.

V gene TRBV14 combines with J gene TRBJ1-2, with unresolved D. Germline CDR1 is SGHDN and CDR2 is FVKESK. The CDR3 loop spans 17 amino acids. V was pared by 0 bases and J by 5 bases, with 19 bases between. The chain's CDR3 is CASSQDRLGRAGYGYTF. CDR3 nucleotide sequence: TGTGCCAGCAGCCAAGATCGATTGGGGAGGGCCGGTTATGGCTACACCTTC. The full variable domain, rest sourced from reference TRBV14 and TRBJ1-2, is EAGVTQFPSHSVIEKGQTVTLRCDPISGHDNLYWYRRVMGKEIKFLLHFVKESKQDESGMPNNRFLAERTGGTYSTLKVQPAELEDSGVYFCASSQDRLGRAGYGYTFGSGTRLTVV.

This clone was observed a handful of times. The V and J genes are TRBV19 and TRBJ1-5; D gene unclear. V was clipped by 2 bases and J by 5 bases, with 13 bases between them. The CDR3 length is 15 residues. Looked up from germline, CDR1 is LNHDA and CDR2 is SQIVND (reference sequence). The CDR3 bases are TGTGCCAGTAGTATAAAAGTCGGGGTAGATCAGCCCCAGCATTTT. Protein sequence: CASSIKVGVDQPQHF. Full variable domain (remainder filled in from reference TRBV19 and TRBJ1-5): DGGITQSPKYLFRKEGQNVTLSCEQNLNHDAMYWYRQDPGQGLRLIYYSQIVNDFQKGDIAEGYSVSREKKESFPLTVTSAQKNPTAFYLCASSIKVGVDQPQHFGDGTRLSIL.

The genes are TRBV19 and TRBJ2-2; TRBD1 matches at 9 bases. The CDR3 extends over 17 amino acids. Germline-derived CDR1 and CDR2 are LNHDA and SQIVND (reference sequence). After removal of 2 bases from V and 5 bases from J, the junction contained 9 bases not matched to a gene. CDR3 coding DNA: TGTGCCAGTAGTATAATGGGGGTGGGACAGGGTACCGGGGAGCTGTTTTTT. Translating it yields CASSIMGVGQGTGELFF.

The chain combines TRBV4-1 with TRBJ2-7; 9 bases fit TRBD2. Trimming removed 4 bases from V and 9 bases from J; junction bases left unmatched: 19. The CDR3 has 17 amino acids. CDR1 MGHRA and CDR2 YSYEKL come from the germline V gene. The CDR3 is CASSPLSPLAGSCAQYF. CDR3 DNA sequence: TGCGCCAGCAGCCCGCTATCCCCTCTAGCGGGGAGTTGCGCGCAGTACTTC.

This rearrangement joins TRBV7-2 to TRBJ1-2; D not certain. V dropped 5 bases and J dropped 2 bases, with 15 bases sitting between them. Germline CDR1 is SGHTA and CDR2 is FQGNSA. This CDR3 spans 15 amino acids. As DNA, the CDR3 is TGTGCCAGCAGCCCTGGGCTGGCAGCCAACTATGGCTACACCTTC. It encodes CASSPGLAANYGYTF.

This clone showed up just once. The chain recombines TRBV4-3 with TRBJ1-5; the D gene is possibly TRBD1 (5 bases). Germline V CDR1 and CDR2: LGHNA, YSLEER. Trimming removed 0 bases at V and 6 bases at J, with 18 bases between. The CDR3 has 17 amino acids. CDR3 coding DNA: TGCGCCAGCAGCCAAGATAGCATGCCGGAAGGGGTTCAGCCCCAGCATTTT. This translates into CASSQDSMPEGVQPQHF.

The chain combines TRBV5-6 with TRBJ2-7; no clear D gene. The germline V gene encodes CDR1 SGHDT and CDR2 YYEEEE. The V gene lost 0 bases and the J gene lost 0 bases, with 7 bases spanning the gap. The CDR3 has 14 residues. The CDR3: CASSLGGASYEQYF. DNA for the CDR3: TGTGCCAGCAGCTTGGGCGGCGCCTCCTACGAGCAGTACTTC.

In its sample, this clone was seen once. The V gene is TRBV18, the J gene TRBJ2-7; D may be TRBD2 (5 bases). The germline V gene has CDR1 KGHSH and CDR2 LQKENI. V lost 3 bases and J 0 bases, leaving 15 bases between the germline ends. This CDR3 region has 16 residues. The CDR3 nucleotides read TGTGCCAGCTCACCGATGGCGACTATTAACTCCTACGAGCAGTACTTC. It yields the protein CASSPMATINSYEQYF. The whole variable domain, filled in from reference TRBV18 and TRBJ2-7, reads NAGVMQNPRHLVRRRGQEARLRCSPMKGHSHVYWYRQLPEEGLKFMVYLQKENIIDESGMPKERFSAEFPKEGPSILRIQQVVRGDSAAYFCASSPMATINSYEQYFGPGTRLTVT.

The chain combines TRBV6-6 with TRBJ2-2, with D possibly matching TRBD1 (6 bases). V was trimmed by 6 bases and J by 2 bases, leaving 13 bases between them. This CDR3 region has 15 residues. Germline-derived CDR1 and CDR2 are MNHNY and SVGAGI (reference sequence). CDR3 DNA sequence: TGTGCCAGCAGCTCAGGGGCACAAAACACCGGGGAGCTGTTTTTT. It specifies CASSSGAQNTGELFF.

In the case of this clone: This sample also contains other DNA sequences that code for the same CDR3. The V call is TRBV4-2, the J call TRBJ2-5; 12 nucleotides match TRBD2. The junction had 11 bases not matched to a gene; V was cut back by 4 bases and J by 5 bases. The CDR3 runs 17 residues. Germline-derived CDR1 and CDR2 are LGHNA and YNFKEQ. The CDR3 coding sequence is TGTGCCAGCAGCCGGCGGGGACTAGCGGGTGGGGGGGAGACCCAGTACTTC. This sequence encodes CASSRRGLAGGGETQYF.